Below are 16 T cell receptor beta chains sequenced from a single sample in a study of blood T cell repertoires in COVID-19. Clones were sequenced by immunoSEQ multiplex PCR, and TCRdb holds only the in-frame ones, with some missing. The repertoire holds 340,000 or so clones, with roughly 91% as singletons. The source material was peripheral blood. All receptors come from a man aged 50 to 59 with active or convalescent COVID-19.

The chain is built from TRBV19 and TRBJ1-3; 9 bases fit TRBD1. Looked up from germline, CDR1 is LNHDA and CDR2 is SQIVND (reference sequence). V was pared by 10 bases and J by 2 bases, with 24 bases of the junction left unmatched. CDR3 length equals 20 residues. The CDR3 protein is CATQDKIGTGRFGAGNTIYF. The CDR3, as DNA: TGTGCCACCCAGGACAAAATCGGGACAGGGAGATTTGGGGCTGGAAACACCATATATTTT.

A word on this clone: Other DNA sequences in the same sample also yield this CDR3. The chain carries TRBV28 and TRBJ1-1; D not certain. The V end was cut by 4 bases, the J end by 1 base, with 4 bases between. CDR1 and CDR2 (germline): MDHEN, SYDVKM. The CDR3 runs to 12 residues. CDR3 DNA: TGTGCCAGCAGTTCACAGAACACTGAAGCTTTCTTT. The encoded protein is CASSSQNTEAFF.

This clone came up a few times. The CDR3 nucleotides read TGTGCCAGCAGGGCGGGGGGTAACAATTCACCCCTCCACTTT. Amino acid sequence: CASRAGGNNSPLHF. The genes are TRBV6-5 and TRBJ1-6, with D perhaps TRBD1 (5 bases). Looked up from germline, CDR1 is MNHEY and CDR2 is SVGAGI. The CDR3 has 14 residues. The V gene lost 6 bases and the J gene lost 7 bases, with 13 bases spanning the gap.

The chain combines TRBV3-1 (or the pseudogene TRBV3-2) with TRBJ2-1; maybe TRBD2 (7 bases). CDR1 and CDR2 (germline): LGHDT, YNNKEL (reference sequence). The V and J ends lost 4 bases and 6 bases respectively, with 16 bases between them. This CDR3 is 15 amino acids long. The CDR3 DNA reads TGTGCCAGCAGCCCTCAGGGGCTAGCGGTCAATGAGCAGTTCTTC. Translating it yields CASSPQGLAVNEQFF.

The chain has TRBV11-2 and TRBJ2-7; TRBD1 is a possible D gene (5 bases). Germline loops: CDR1 SGHAT, CDR2 FQNNGV. The CDR3 covers 16 residues. V shed 5 bases and J shed 7 bases, with 24 bases lying between them. CDR3 sequence (DNA): TGTGCCAGCAGCCCCCTAAGGGCAACCAGGGTTAGGGAGCAGTACTTC. This encodes CASSPLRATRVREQYF.

The CDR3: CATADTSGSGNEQFF. The DNA of the CDR3 is TGTGCCACGGCCGATACTAGCGGGAGTGGAAATGAGCAGTTCTTC. The chain recombines TRBV10-3 with TRBJ2-1; TRBD2 aligns across 11 bases. The V gene's germline CDR1 is ENHRY and CDR2 SYGVKD. Trimming cost V 10 bases and J 7 bases; bases outside gene matches: 12. This CDR3 contains 15 residues.

This clone has only a few counts. V gene TRBV19 combines with J gene TRBJ1-6, with 9 bases lining up with TRBD1. The germline V gene has CDR1 LNHDA and CDR2 SQIVND (reference sequence). The CDR3 loop spans 14 amino acids. V lost 5 bases to trimming and J lost 6 bases; unmatched junction nucleotides: 2. CDR3 sequence: CASSQTGGNSPLHF. The CDR3 DNA sequence: TGTGCCAGTAGTCAGACAGGGGGTAATTCACCCCTCCACTTT.

This clone has just one count. V gene TRBV5-4 combines with J gene TRBJ1-2, with D possibly TRBD1 on 5 matching bases. The CDR3 has 15 residues. V gave up 6 bases and J gave up 0 bases, with 15 bases separating them. The germline CDR1 and CDR2 sequences are SGHNT and YYREEE (reference sequence). The CDR3 region has the DNA TGTGCCAGCAAAACTTTAGACAGAGCTAACTATGGCTACACCTTC. The encoded protein is CASKTLDRANYGYTF.

The rearrangement uses TRBV7-2 and TRBJ1-6; possibly TRBD1 for D (6 bases). The CDR3 runs 16 residues. V lost 2 bases, J lost 7 bases, and 15 bases lay in between. Looked up from germline, CDR1 is SGHTA and CDR2 is FQGNSA. CDR3 nucleotide sequence: TGTGCCAGCAGCTTAAGGGGGGGGACTGAGAATTCACCCCTCCACTTT. Its translation is CASSLRGGTENSPLHF.

This chain connects TRBV12-3 or TRBV12-4 to TRBJ1-1; maybe TRBD1 (6 bases). The V and J ends lost 6 bases and 1 base respectively, with 9 bases between them. The CDR3 spans 13 residues. The CDR3 reads CASRTGKNTEAFF. CDR3 coding DNA: TGTGCCAGCAGAACAGGGAAGAACACTGAAGCTTTCTTT.

This chain connects TRBV9 to TRBJ2-3, with D unresolved. This CDR3 has 16 amino acids. Trimming removed 2 bases at V and 0 bases at J, with 13 bases between. Germline CDR1 reads SGDLS; CDR2 reads YYNGEE. CDR3 sequence (DNA): TGTGCCAGCAGCGTCGGAGTAGGAGTCAGCACAGATACGCAGTATTTT. Its protein product is CASSVGVGVSTDTQYF.

The rearrangement uses TRBV5-4 and TRBJ1-2, with TRBD1 as a possible D gene (6 bases). This CDR3 contains 12 residues. V was shortened by 4 bases and J by 4 bases, with 8 bases between the two germline ends. Germline loops: CDR1 SGHNT, CDR2 YYREEE (reference sequence). CDR3 coding DNA: TGTGCCAGCAGCATGACAGGCTATGGCTACACCTTC. This encodes CASSMTGYGYTF.

With regard to this clone: This sample includes further DNA sequences coding for the same CDR3. The chain employs TRBV30 and TRBJ2-5; TRBD1 might be the D (5 bases). CDR3 length: 12 amino acids. Germline CDR1 GTSNPN, CDR2 SVGIG (reference sequence). Trimming took off 2 bases at V and 4 bases at J, with 8 bases between the two ends. This CDR3 reads CAWSPDRETQYF. As DNA, the CDR3 is TGTGCCTGGAGTCCCGACAGAGAGACCCAGTACTTC.

The rearrangement joins TRBV6-5 to TRBJ1-5; D may be TRBD1 (5 bases). V shed 2 bases and J shed 2 bases, with 10 bases lying between them. The germline CDR1 and CDR2 sequences are MNHEY and SVGAGI. This CDR3 contains 15 residues. The CDR3, as DNA: TGTGCCAGCAGTTACGGAAGGGGCGGCAATCAGCCCCAGCATTTT. Encoded protein: CASSYGRGGNQPQHF.

The gene calls are TRBV28 and TRBJ2-2, with D perhaps TRBD1 (6 bases). This CDR3 is 18 amino acids long. Trimming pared 1 base from V and 2 bases from J, leaving 17 bases between. Germline V gene data show CDR1 as MDHEN and CDR2 as SYDVKM. DNA of the CDR3: TGTGCCAGCAGTTTATATCGGTTTCGGGGACACAACACCGGGGAGCTGTTTTTT. Amino acids: CASSLYRFRGHNTGELFF.

The chain has TRBV5-4 and TRBJ2-7, with TRBD1 identical over 7 bases. This CDR3 is 14 amino acids long. The J segment lost 4 bases and the V segment lost 4 bases, leaving 8 bases of the junction unmatched. Germline V gene data show CDR1 as SGHNT and CDR2 as YYREEE (reference sequence). CDR3 amino acids: CASSKPGQTYEQYF. The CDR3 bases are TGTGCCAGCAGCAAACCGGGACAGACTTACGAGCAGTACTTC.